The 15 T cell receptor beta chains below all came from one sample that was sequenced in a study of persistence of HIV-infected CD4 T cells. Sequencing used immunoSEQ version 4 in survey mode. Sequencing used immunoSEQ multiplex PCR; TCRdb keeps in-frame clones, though not all of them. The repertoire has roughly 64,000 clones, just under 75% of them found once; the top ten carry 1.5% to 2%. Cells were stimulated with overlapping HIV-1 Gag 15-mer peptides. Sorted nonresponding memory CD4+ T cells were CD40L-negative, CD69-negative, CD45RO-high. Their target antigens are unknown. Specimen: CD4+ T cells sorted from PBMCs after approximately 20-hour stimulation, collected from a patient who received antiretroviral therapy. Source of these receptors: an adult man with HIV who was CMV-seropositive.

V usage is TRBV5-1 and J usage is TRBJ2-2; D unclear. The germline gives CDR1 SGHRS, CDR2 YFSETQ. The V gene lost 1 base and the J gene lost 5 bases, with 9 bases spanning the gap. This CDR3 spans 14 amino acids. The CDR3 loop is CASSLTLKTGELFF. The CDR3 nucleotides read TGCGCCAGCAGCTTGACTTTAAAGACCGGGGAGCTGTTTTTT. Variable domain in full (rest from reference TRBV5-1 and TRBJ2-2): KAGVTQTPRYLIKTRGQQVTLSCSPISGHRSVSWYQQTPGQGLQFLFEYFSETQRNKGNFPGRFSGRQFSNSRSEMNVSTLELGDSALYLCASSLTLKTGELFFGEGSRLTVL.

The V call is TRBV5-4, the J call TRBJ1-1; no clear D gene. Deletions cut 1 base from V and 0 bases from J, with 4 bases between. This CDR3 region has 13 residues. Germline V gives CDR1 SGHNT, CDR2 YYREEE (reference sequence). For the CDR3, the DNA is TGTGCCAGCAGCTTGATGATGAACACTGAAGCTTTCTTT. The encoded protein is CASSLMMNTEAFF.

The V and J genes are TRBV5-5 and TRBJ1-4; TRBD1 matches at 7 bases. This CDR3 is 14 amino acids long. In germline, CDR1 is SGHKS, CDR2 YYEKEE (reference sequence). V lost 0 bases and J lost 8; bases outside the gene matches: 4. The CDR3 nucleotides are TGTGCCAGCAGCTTGGGACAGGGTGGAGAAAAACTGTTTTTT. It specifies CASSLGQGGEKLFF.

The CDR3 DNA is TGTGCCAGCAGCTTAGGCAGCGGGGGCGACAATGAGCAGTTCTTC. It specifies CASSLGSGGDNEQFF. The genes are TRBV7-9 and TRBJ2-1; TRBD2 aligns across 8 bases. J gave up 5 bases and V 1 base, and 4 bases lay outside the gene matches. Germline V gives CDR1 SEHNR, CDR2 FQNEAQ (reference sequence). The CDR3 extends over 15 amino acids.

This clone was picked up a small number of times. The chain carries TRBV10-1 and TRBJ1-1, with a possible D match to TRBD1 (6 bases). This CDR3 is 14 amino acids long. CDR1 and CDR2 (germline): WNHNN, SYGVQD (reference sequence). Trimming took off 3 bases at V and 1 base at J, with 9 bases between the two ends. The CDR3 DNA is TGCGCCAGCAGTGAAAACAGGGCGAACACTGAAGCTTTCTTT. This gives the protein CASSENRANTEAFF.

The chain uses TRBV10-3 and TRBJ2-7; D is possibly TRBD1 or TRBD2 (5 bases each). The CDR3 totals 16 residues. Germline V lookup: CDR1 ENHRY, CDR2 SYGVKD. Trimming took off 3 bases at V and 2 bases at J, with 17 bases between the two ends. The CDR3 region is CAISEGKGTATYEQYF. The CDR3 DNA is TGTGCCATCAGTGAAGGTAAGGGGACGGCAACCTACGAGCAGTACTTC.

This rearrangement joins TRBV10-3 to TRBJ1-4; D is undetermined. Germline V gene data show CDR1 as ENHRY and CDR2 as SYGVKD. Trimming pared 3 bases from V and 1 base from J, leaving 12 bases between. CDR3 length: 16 amino acids. CDR3 region: CAISDSPGRTNEKLFF. Written as DNA, the CDR3 is TGTGCCATCAGTGATTCGCCGGGAAGAACTAATGAAAAACTGTTTTTT.

J is TRBJ1-1 and V is TRBV14; D gene unclear. This CDR3 comprises 11 residues. From germline, CDR1 is SGHDN and CDR2 FVKESK. V was trimmed by 8 bases and J by 1 base, leaving 5 bases between them. The CDR3 region is CASQENTEAFF. The CDR3 DNA reads as TGTGCCAGCCAAGAGAACACTGAAGCTTTCTTT.

There are a few counts of this clone. V and J are TRBV5-1 and TRBJ2-7, with 7 bases fitting TRBD1. Germline-derived CDR1 and CDR2 are SGHRS and YFSETQ. J gave up 5 bases and V 3 bases, and 5 bases lay outside the gene matches. CDR3 length: 13 amino acids. CDR3 sequence (DNA): TGCGCCAGCAGCTACAGCGACAGGGACGAGCAGTACTTC. It codes for CASSYSDRDEQYF. Together with reference TRBV5-1 and TRBJ2-7, the CDR3 gives the full variable domain: KAGVTQTPRYLIKTRGQQVTLSCSPISGHRSVSWYQQTPGQGLQFLFEYFSETQRNKGNFPGRFSGRQFSNSRSEMNVSTLELGDSALYLCASSYSDRDEQYFGPGTRLTVT.

The rearrangement joins TRBV27 to TRBJ2-2; D not resolved. This CDR3 is built from 16 residues. In germline, CDR1 is MNHEY, CDR2 SMNVEV (reference sequence). Deletions cut 0 bases from V and 6 bases from J, with 14 bases between. The CDR3 DNA follows: TGTGCCAGCAGTTTATCAGGCCAGGCAGGCGCCGGGGAGCTGTTTTTT. It encodes CASSLSGQAGAGELFF.

In regard to this clone: Other nucleotide sequences from this sample produce the same CDR3. The chain has TRBV24-1 and TRBJ1-2; tentatively, D is TRBD1 (6 bases). Trimming took 10 bases from V and 1 from J, leaving 9 bases between them. This CDR3 has 12 residues. From germline, CDR1 is KGHDR and CDR2 SFDVKD. This CDR3 is CATEDSNYGYTF. The CDR3 coding sequence is TGTGCCACGGAGGACAGTAACTATGGCTACACCTTC.

In DNA, the CDR3 is TGTGCCAGCAGTGAAAAGGGACAGGGACTAAGCTACACCTTC. This codes for CASSEKGQGLSYTF. This chain uses TRBV2 with TRBJ1-2; 9 bases agree with TRBD1. V dropped 2 bases and J dropped 9; count of bases not matched to a gene: 7. Germline V lookup: CDR1 SNHLY, CDR2 FYNNEI. This CDR3 is built from 14 residues.

The rearrangement joins TRBV15 to TRBJ2-3; D is possibly TRBD1 or TRBD2 (5 bases each). Trimming removed 0 bases from V and 2 bases from J, with 9 bases in between. The CDR3 totals 15 residues. The germline V gene encodes CDR1 LNHNV and CDR2 YYDKDF (reference sequence). CDR3 residues: CATSRDLGVTDTQYF. For the CDR3, the DNA is TGTGCCACCAGCAGAGATCTGGGGGTCACAGATACGCAGTATTTT.

The chain combines TRBV28 with TRBJ1-1; 11 bases are a match to TRBD1. From germline, CDR1 is MDHEN and CDR2 SYDVKM. Trimming cost V 5 bases and J 1 base; bases outside gene matches: 9. This CDR3 spans 17 amino acids. The CDR3 DNA sequence: TGTGCCAGCAGTCCCCCTGGGACAGGGGGGCCGAACACTGAAGCTTTCTTT. Translated: CASSPPGTGGPNTEAFF.

This chain connects TRBV5-1 to TRBJ2-7; D not certain. This CDR3 has 13 residues. CDR1 is SGHRS and CDR2 is YFSETQ in the germline V gene. V lost 0 bases and J lost 1, with 5 bases in between. DNA for the CDR3: TGCGCCAGCAGCTTGGAAGTTTCCTACGAGCAGTACTTC. Its translation: CASSLEVSYEQYF.